These 16 T cell receptor beta chains were all obtained from the same sample, sequenced in a study of T cells in Graves' hyperthyroidism and ophthalmopathy. Amplified regions were TCR beta CDR3 sequences from RNA transcripts. First-round RT-PCR with HTBI primers amplified the TCR CDR3 region. One entry per CDR3 protein results from TCRdb running MiXCR on the multiplex PCR reads. Of a few hundred thousand distinct CDR3 sequences listed, 46% are singletons. Sequenced material: peripheral blood or thyroid tissue (not recorded which). Receptor source: a woman aged 18-30 years with Graves' hyperthyroidism.

As to this clonotype: With a much larger clone just one base away, this may be a read error. V and J are TRBV7-2 and TRBJ2-7; possibly TRBD2 for D (5 bases). Germline CDR1 and CDR2: SGHTA and FQGNSA. CDR3 size: 14 residues. V was cut by 3 bases and J by 5 bases, with 14 bases left in between. The CDR3 loop is CASSLRFRRHEQYF. The CDR3 coding sequence is TGTGCCAGCAGCTTGAGGTTCAGGAGGCACGAGCAGTACTTC. The full variable domain, its missing parts supplied by reference TRBV7-2 and TRBJ2-7, is GAGVSQSPSNKVTEKGKDVELRCDPISGHTALYWYRQSLGQGLEFLIYFQGNSAPDKSGLPSDRFSAERTGGSVSTLTIQRTQQEDSAVYLCASSLRFRRHEQYFGPGTRLTVT.

The table lists this clonotype with a few counts. V gene TRBV12-3 or TRBV12-4 combines with J gene TRBJ2-7; TRBD2 is a possible D gene (6 bases). V lost 7 bases to trimming and J lost 6 bases, with 19 bases between them. The CDR3 length is 14 residues. CDR3 in amino acids: CASTVRGRFGEQYF. The CDR3 coding sequence is TGTGCCAGCACCGTGCGGGGCAGGTTCGGCGAGCAGTACTTC.

V and J are TRBV3-1 and TRBJ1-2; TRBD1 agrees at 11 bases. The CDR3 covers 20 residues. Trimming took 1 base from V and 4 from J; bases not matched to a gene: 17. Looked up from germline, CDR1 is LGHDT and CDR2 is YNNKEL (reference sequence). CDR3 loop: CASSQGTGGASTFSTYGYTF. The CDR3 DNA reads TGTGCCAGCAGCCAAGGGACAGGGGGCGCGTCTACCTTTTCTACCTATGGCTACACCTTC.

A few counts support this clonotype. The rearrangement links TRBV11-3 to TRBJ1-3, with D unclear. Germline V gene lookup returns CDR1 SGHNT and CDR2 YENEEA. This CDR3 contains 17 residues. V was cut by 3 bases and J by 0 bases, with 15 bases left in between. Written as DNA, the CDR3 is TGTGCCAGCAGCTTCGAGGAGCCTTACTACTCTGGAAACACCATATATTTT. It specifies CASSFEEPYYSGNTIYF.

Only a few counts were recorded for this clonotype. This chain links TRBV27 with TRBJ2-2, with 14 bases identical to TRBD2. V lost 5 bases, J lost 9 bases, and 11 bases stayed unmatched. Germline CDR1 reads MNHEY; CDR2 reads SMNVEV (reference sequence). The CDR3 covers 17 residues. The CDR3 region is CASSIRGLAGAMRELFF. The CDR3 coding sequence is TGTGCCAGCAGTATCCGGGGACTAGCGGGAGCTATGCGGGAGCTGTTTTTT.

This clonotype came up a few times. Possible read error: a much larger clone is one base away. The chain links TRBV24-1 to TRBJ1-5; D not certain. Germline assignment: CDR1 KGHDR and CDR2 SFDVKD. Trimming took off 4 bases at V and 5 bases at J, with 11 bases between the two ends. The CDR3 has 14 amino acids. In DNA, the CDR3 is TGTGCCACCAGTGACTGGGCCACTGATCAGCCCCAGCATTTT. It yields the protein CATSDWATDQPQHF.

The rearrangement uses TRBV7-3 and TRBJ1-1, with D possibly TRBD1 on 5 matching bases. Trimming took 5 bases from V and 6 from J, leaving 13 bases between them. Germline CDR1 reads SGHTA; CDR2 reads FQGTGA. The CDR3 extends over 13 amino acids. In DNA form, the CDR3 reads TGTGCCAGCAGCCCAATTGGGGACGCTGAAGCTTTCTTT. Amino acid sequence: CASSPIGDAEAFF.

For this clonotype: Given a much more abundant clone one base away, this may be a read error. The chain combines TRBV12-3 or TRBV12-4 with TRBJ2-7, with 8 nucleotides matching TRBD2. The CDR3 is 13 residues long. Trimming removed 6 bases from V and 4 bases from J; junction bases left unmatched: 5. The CDR3 nucleotides read TGTGCCAGCAGCGGGAGGGCGGGGTACGAGCAGTACTTC. Its protein product is CASSGRAGYEQYF.

In its sample, this clonotype was seen many times. The gene calls are TRBV10-3 and TRBJ2-2, with 7 bases matching TRBD1. The CDR3 contains 15 residues. V was clipped by 5 bases and J by 1 base; unmatched bases: 4. CDR1 ENHRY and CDR2 SYGVKD come from the germline V gene. In DNA form, the CDR3 reads TGTGCCATCAGTCCCGGGACAGAGAACACCGGGGAGCTGTTTTTT. Translation gives CAISPGTENTGELFF.

The rearrangement uses TRBV29-1 and TRBJ1-5, with D perhaps matching TRBD1 (5 bases). Germline values: CDR1 SQVTM, CDR2 ANQGSEA. The CDR3 is 13 amino acids. CDR3: CVVSGDGNQPQHF. Written as DNA, the CDR3 is TGCGTTGTTTCCGGGGACGGCAATCAGCCCCAGCATTTT.

This clonotype has ten or more counts. This sequence joins TRBV6-5 and TRBJ2-2, with D possibly being TRBD1 (6 bases). CDR3 size: 12 residues. Germline values: CDR1 MNHEY, CDR2 SVGAGI. V lost 7 bases and J 6 bases, leaving 9 bases between the germline ends. The CDR3, as DNA: TGTGCCAGCAAGTGGGGGCCCGGGGAGCTGTTTTTT. Its protein product is CASKWGPGELFF.

This clonotype was picked up many times. This sequence joins TRBV2 and TRBJ1-4; D gene ambiguous. This CDR3 has 14 residues. The ends were cut back, 4 bases at V and 8 bases at J, with 14 bases in the middle. From germline, CDR1 is SNHLY and CDR2 FYNNEI. CDR3 amino acids: CASSGGPESEKLFF. CDR3 coding DNA: TGTGCCAGCAGTGGTGGGCCGGAAAGCGAAAAACTGTTTTTT.

V is TRBV10-3 and J is TRBJ2-1, with 13 bases matching TRBD2. Germline loops: CDR1 ENHRY, CDR2 SYGVKD. The junction had 7 bases not matched to a gene; V was cut back by 6 bases and J by 5 bases. This CDR3 is 16 amino acids long. The chain's CDR3 is CAIRPGTSGKDNEQFF. The CDR3 nucleotides read TGTGCCATCAGACCCGGGACTAGCGGGAAAGACAATGAGCAGTTCTTC.

This clonotype occurred many times. This chain links TRBV27 with TRBJ1-1, with D hard to call. Germline assignment: CDR1 MNHEY and CDR2 SMNVEV (reference sequence). The CDR3 is 13 amino acids. The V end lost 5 bases, the J end lost 7 bases, and 14 bases lay between the germline ends. Here the CDR3 reads CASSPQSTGEAFF. As DNA, the CDR3 is TGTGCCAGCAGTCCTCAATCGACCGGTGAAGCTTTCTTT.

This clonotype showed up many times. V gene TRBV11-3 combines with J gene TRBJ2-5; D gene uncertain. This CDR3 has 10 residues. V shed 1 base and J shed 7 bases, with 1 base lying between them. Per germline, CDR1 SGHNT and CDR2 YENEEA. The CDR3 DNA reads as TGTGCCAGCAGCTTAGGGACCCAGTACTTC. It encodes CASSLGTQYF.

V usage is TRBV7-8 and J usage is TRBJ1-1; no reliable D call. V was pared by 5 bases and J by 7 bases, with 11 bases between. This CDR3 region has 12 residues. Germline values: CDR1 SGHVS, CDR2 FQNEAQ. CDR3 sequence (DNA): TGTGCCAGCAGCAGCGCGGGAATTGAAGCTTTCTTT. Protein: CASSSAGIEAFF.